This TCR beta chain was captured by sequencing in a study of blood T cell repertoires in COVID-19 (TCRdb year 2020). Concerning the study at large: The collaborator samples originated in the United States, Italy and Spain and spanned the acute and convalescent phases of COVID-19. Samples came from the ongoing ImmuneRACE study (first 160 participants) plus 1,254 subjects from 6 global collaborators. Where HLA class I and class II types were available, the types were taken from metadata supplied by the sample provider, not from assay-based typing. Nearly every sample came with metadata listing a de-identified subject ID, COVID-19 status, age in years and sex. The prospective study material was composed of cDNA or gDNA derived from T cells, B-cell-depleted T cells, or PBMCs. Subjects who had been exposed to COVID-19, were actively infected with it, or had recovered from it provided the deeply sampled blood TCRbeta repertoires that made up the dataset. A freely available public database, intended as a resource for researchers studying the immune response to SARS-CoV-2, is where the repertoires were released.

One collaborating source in Seattle enrolled patients during active infection and followed them longitudinally through the course of disease. Collaborating institutions collected whole blood in K2EDTA tubes following their own protocols. For TCRbeta analysis, collaborators shipped samples in one of three forms: frozen whole blood, isolated PBMCs, or DNA extracted from either of those sample types. Broad study findings and their caveats: The amount of clinical and demographic metadata varied by source and participant and was provided uncurated.

Points on this clone: The antigen this receptor binds is unknown. Per-nucleotide qualities are absent, and no much larger clonotype sits a single base away.

The germline V gene sets CDR1 to SGHNT and CDR2 to YENEEA. V trim: 5 bases; J trim: 1 base; unmatched bases: 13. The CDR3 sequence holds 17 residues, the cysteine and phenylalanine included. Only the CDR3 portion is preserved as DNA: 51 bases, with reading frame beginning at the first base. The immunoSEQ Assay, a bias-controlled multiplex PCR, was used to amplify TCRbeta CDR3 regions from genomic DNA. Turning to the authors' computational methods: Within the assay, amplification of reference gene primers was used to estimate how many nucleated cells each sample contained. Sequence reads were collapsed and filtered to measure the absolute abundance of every unique TCRbeta CDR3 rearrangement. For each sample, productive Simpson clonality was calculated as the square root of Simpson's diversity index across productive rearrangements. TCRdb provides this immuneACCESS table in a form limited to in-frame rearrangements. Some clones are lacking; in checked studies, under half of them reflect an unresolved V gene, and why the rest are absent is not known. Clone size and V and J calls were adopted from that table, with D and trimming inferred from the DNA. The sample yields tens of thousands of clones; 55% to 75% were counted once. The top ten clones comprise more than 4% of the sample.

The sequenced material came from peripheral blood. The receptor comes from a woman aged 70-85 years with COVID-19, enrolled during active disease. The chain is made from TRBV11-3 and TRBJ2-5, with 7 middle bases fitting TRBD2. The nucleotides are TGTGCCAGCAGCGGCAGAGGGAGGGGTCTAGGCCAAGAGACCCAGTACTTC. It translates as CASSGRGRGLGQETQYF.